The clone carrying this TCR beta chain was counted a few times. No antigen is known for it. This specimen comes from a study of T cells after yellow fever vaccination. Study-level findings and limits: A small share of clonotypes appeared in both CD4 and CD8 compartments. Post-booster repertoires contained most primary-vaccination clones again (96% CD4, approximately 86% CD8).

Template-switching 5'RACE yielded the TCR cDNA; a universal primer site and UMIs were added in the process. TCRdb independently ran MiXCR on the 5' RACE reads; one entry per CDR3 protein. The profile shows about 300,000 distinct CDR3 sequences, under 9% of them singletons. The CDR3 is made up of 15 amino acids. Germline V gene sequence: CDR1 MNHNY, CDR2 SVGAGI (reference sequence). With 6 bases removed from V and 5 bases from J, the gap between germline ends came to 17 bases. Sequencing was performed on CD4+ T cells sorted from PBMCs, taken 5 days after the yellow fever booster vaccination. The gene calls are TRBV6-6 and TRBJ2-1, with D maybe TRBD1 (6 bases). The TCR comes from a man between 18 and 29 years old who received the YFV17D yellow fever vaccine. The CDR3 nucleotides read TGTGCCAGCAGCCCTCTCCGGGACACCGACAATGAGCAGTTCTTC. Translating gives CASSPLRDTDNEQFF.